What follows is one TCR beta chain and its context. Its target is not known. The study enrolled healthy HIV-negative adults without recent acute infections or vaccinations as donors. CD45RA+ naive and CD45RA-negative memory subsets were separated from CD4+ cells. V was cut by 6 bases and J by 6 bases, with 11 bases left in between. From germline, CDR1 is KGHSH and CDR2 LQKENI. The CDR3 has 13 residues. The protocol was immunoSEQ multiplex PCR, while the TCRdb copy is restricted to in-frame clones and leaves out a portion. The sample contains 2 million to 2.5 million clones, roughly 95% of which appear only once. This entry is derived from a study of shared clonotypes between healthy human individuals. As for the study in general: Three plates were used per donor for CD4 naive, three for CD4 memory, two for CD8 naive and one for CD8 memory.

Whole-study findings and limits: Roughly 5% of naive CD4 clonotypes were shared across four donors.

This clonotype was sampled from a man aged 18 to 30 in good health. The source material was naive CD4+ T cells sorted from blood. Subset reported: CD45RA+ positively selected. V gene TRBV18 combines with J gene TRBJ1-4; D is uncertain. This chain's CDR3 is CASSPGLYEKLFF. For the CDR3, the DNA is TGTGCCAGCTCTCCTGGGCTCTATGAAAAACTGTTTTTT.